The 20 T cell receptor beta chains below were found in one sample sequenced in a study of blood T cell repertoires in COVID-19. Here immunoSEQ multiplex PCR was the method, and the copy in TCRdb shows in-frame clones only, minus some. Among about 140,000 clones listed, less than 80% were seen once. Sequencing was done on a sample of peripheral blood. The receptors originated from a woman at least 80 years old with active or convalescent COVID-19.

In DNA, the CDR3 is TGCAGTGCTAGGGCAGGCCATGGCTACACCTTC. This sequence encodes CSARAGHGYTF. The chain carries TRBV20-1 and TRBJ1-2, with unresolved D. This CDR3 has 11 residues. V lost 3 bases and J 6 bases, leaving 8 bases between the germline ends. Germline V gives CDR1 DFQATT, CDR2 SNEGSKA (reference sequence).

This clone was detected only a few times. The gene calls are TRBV2 and TRBJ1-1; unclear D gene. The length of the CDR3 is 14 residues. Germline lookup yields CDR1 SNHLY and CDR2 FYNNEI. Trimming stripped 6 bases from V and 0 bases from J, with 11 bases between. CDR3 bases: TGTGCCAGCAGGGTGGTCGGGATGAACACTGAAGCTTTCTTT. It codes for CASRVVGMNTEAFF. Looking up the rest from reference TRBV2 and TRBJ1-1 gives the full variable domain: EPEVTQTPSHQVTQMGQEVILRCVPISNHLYFYWYRQILGQKVEFLVSFYNNEISEKSEIFDDQFSVERPDGSNFTLKIRSTKLEDSAMYFCASRVVGMNTEAFFGQGTRLTVV.

V is TRBV4-1 and J is TRBJ1-1, with 10 bases aligning to TRBD1. Germline CDR1 MGHRA, CDR2 YSYEKL. The CDR3 extends over 18 amino acids. J gave up 0 bases and V 0 bases, and 7 bases lay outside the gene matches. CDR3 in amino acids: CASSQDAGTGAMNTEAFF. The CDR3 bases are TGCGCCAGCAGCCAAGATGCGGGGACAGGGGCCATGAACACTGAAGCTTTCTTT.

CDR3: CASSLGRVNTEAFF. Written as DNA, the CDR3 is TGTGCCAGCAGCTTAGGGAGGGTGAACACTGAAGCTTTCTTT. The V gene is TRBV7-9, the J gene TRBJ1-1; D remains ambiguous. The CDR3 has 14 amino acids. Trimming removed 1 base at V and 0 bases at J, with 6 bases between. Germline assignment: CDR1 SEHNR and CDR2 FQNEAQ (reference sequence).

The chain links TRBV27 to TRBJ1-1; D unresolved. V lost 3 bases and J lost 11, with 13 bases in between. This CDR3 contains 12 residues. Germline loops: CDR1 MNHEY, CDR2 SMNVEV (reference sequence). The CDR3 sequence is CASSFSRGVAFF. The CDR3 nucleotides read TGTGCCAGCAGTTTTTCTCGCGGGGTGGCTTTCTTT.

The chain is built from TRBV4-1 and TRBJ1-4; D is possibly TRBD1 (5 bases). The V gene lost 4 bases and the J gene lost 0 bases, with 12 bases spanning the gap. The CDR3 consists of 16 residues. Germline assignment: CDR1 MGHRA and CDR2 YSYEKL. In DNA, the CDR3 is TGCGCCAGCAGCCTCCAGGGCTCCTCAACTAATGAAAAACTGTTTTTT. Translated: CASSLQGSSTNEKLFF.

The chain is built from TRBV7-3 and TRBJ2-2, with D tentatively TRBD1 (5 bases). The CDR3 extends over 14 amino acids. Trimming removed 6 bases at V and 3 bases at J, with 11 bases between. Per germline, CDR1 SGHTA and CDR2 FQGTGA. CDR3 amino acids: CASSTSGHTGELFF. The CDR3 DNA sequence: TGTGCCAGCAGTACCTCAGGGCACACCGGGGAGCTGTTTTTT. Filled out from reference TRBV7-3 and TRBJ2-2, the complete variable domain reads GAGVSQTPSNKVTEKGKYVELRCDPISGHTALYWYRQSLGQGPEFLIYFQGTGAADDSGLPNDRFFAVRPEGSVSTLKIQRTERGDSAVYLCASSTSGHTGELFFGEGSRLTVL.

The sample holds a few counts of this clone. The chain couples TRBV20-1 to TRBJ2-1, with D possibly matching TRBD1 (6 bases). Looked up from germline, CDR1 is DFQATT and CDR2 is SNEGSKA (reference sequence). The CDR3 loop spans 14 amino acids. The V end lost 3 bases, the J end lost 4 bases, and 13 bases lay between the germline ends. CDR3 DNA sequence: TGCAGTGCTAGTTATAGGGGGTATTACAATGAGCAGTTCTTC. Its translation is CSASYRGYYNEQFF.

The rearrangement joins TRBV7-8 to TRBJ2-3; 7 nucleotides agree with TRBD2. This CDR3 is 16 amino acids long. Trimming cost V 4 bases and J 2 bases; bases outside gene matches: 9. Germline V gene data show CDR1 as SGHVS and CDR2 as FQNEAQ. Here the CDR3 DNA reads TGTGCCAGCAGCTCCCCTGGCGGGGGAGACACAGATACGCAGTATTTT. The encoded protein is CASSSPGGGDTDTQYF.

The chain has TRBV7-2 and TRBJ2-7; weak D call: TRBD1 (5 bases). V gave up 2 bases and J gave up 6 bases, with 17 bases separating them. Germline V CDR1 and CDR2: SGHTA, FQGNSA. The CDR3 is 15 residues long. The CDR3 sequence: CASSLSSSGFGEQYF. The CDR3 bases are TGTGCCAGCAGCTTATCATCTTCAGGGTTCGGCGAGCAGTACTTC.

The rearrangement uses TRBV7-8 and TRBJ1-6, with 7 bases lining up with TRBD1. The CDR3 has 14 amino acids. Germline trimming cut 5 bases from V and 10 bases from J; bases unmatched to any gene: 8. Germline CDR1 and CDR2: SGHVS and FQNEAQ. CDR3 nucleotides: TGTGCCAGCAGCCGCGGGACAGTAAGATCACCCCTCCACTTT. This translates into CASSRGTVRSPLHF.

The genes are TRBV20-1 and TRBJ2-7, with D possibly TRBD1 on 5 matching bases. V was trimmed by 3 bases and J by 3 bases, leaving 18 bases between them. Germline values: CDR1 DFQATT, CDR2 SNEGSKA (reference sequence). The CDR3 loop spans 15 amino acids. The CDR3: CSASEGAEKIYEQYF. The CDR3, as DNA: TGCAGTGCTAGTGAAGGGGCAGAGAAGATCTACGAGCAGTACTTC.

The rearrangement links TRBV6-5 to TRBJ1-1, with a possible D match to TRBD1 (5 bases). V lost 5 bases to trimming and J lost 5 bases, with 15 bases between them. Germline CDR1 is MNHEY and CDR2 is SVGAGI. The CDR3 extends over 14 amino acids. In DNA form, the CDR3 reads TGTGCCAGCAGTACCTCCTGGGGGGTGACTGAAGCTTTCTTT. As protein: CASSTSWGVTEAFF.

A single count supports this clone. This chain uses TRBV5-4 with TRBJ1-1; TRBD1 aligns across 8 bases. V gave up 5 bases and J gave up 7 bases; unmatched junction bases: 10. CDR3 length: 14 residues. Germline CDR1 SGHNT, CDR2 YYREEE (reference sequence). The CDR3 is CASSFGQGFGEAFF. The DNA of the CDR3 is TGTGCCAGCAGTTTCGGACAGGGCTTCGGTGAAGCTTTCTTT. The variable domain in full, with the rest retrieved from reference TRBV5-4 and TRBJ1-1, is ETGVTQSPTHLIKTRGQQVTLRCSSQSGHNTVSWYQQALGQGPQFIFQYYREEENGRGNFPPRFSGLQFPNYSSELNVNALELDDSALYLCASSFGQGFGEAFFGQGTRLTVV.

This chain connects TRBV18 to TRBJ1-1; possibly TRBD1 for D (6 bases). Germline V gives CDR1 KGHSH, CDR2 LQKENI. This CDR3 has 14 amino acids. Deletions cut 3 bases from V and 1 base from J, with 9 bases between. The CDR3 DNA reads as TGTGCCAGCTCACCGACAGGACCGAACACTGAAGCTTTCTTT. It yields the protein CASSPTGPNTEAFF.

The chain joins TRBV13 to TRBJ1-3; the D gene is possibly TRBD1 (5 bases). V lost 2 bases, J lost 3 bases, and 8 bases lay in between. CDR1 PRHDT and CDR2 FYEKMQ come from the germline V gene (reference sequence). This CDR3 has 14 amino acids. The chain's CDR3 is CASSLRGGGNTIYF. For the CDR3, the DNA is TGTGCCAGCAGCTTACGGGGGGGTGGAAACACCATATATTTT.

J is TRBJ1-3 and V is TRBV5-5; D is unresolved. Germline CDR1 SGHKS, CDR2 YYEKEE (reference sequence). CDR3 length equals 15 residues. Trimming shortened V by 3 bases and J by 0 bases, and 10 bases separated the two germline ends. CDR3 loop: CASSSRSHSGNTIYF. DNA for the CDR3: TGTGCCAGCAGCTCGCGATCCCACTCTGGAAACACCATATATTTT.

The chain is built from TRBV10-3 and TRBJ1-1; TRBD1 matches 7 bases. CDR1 is ENHRY and CDR2 is SYGVKD in the germline V gene. V lost 7 bases, J lost 0 bases, and 5 bases stayed unmatched. This CDR3 contains 14 residues. This CDR3 is CAITRDSLNTEAFF. The CDR3 coding sequence is TGTGCCATCACCAGGGACAGTTTGAACACTGAAGCTTTCTTT.

The chain is built from TRBV6-5 and TRBJ2-7; 12 positions agree with TRBD1. Germline-derived CDR1 and CDR2 are MNHEY and SVGAGI. The trim removed 6 bases at V and 7 bases at J, leaving 10 bases unmatched. The CDR3 runs 15 residues. The CDR3 DNA follows: TGTGCCAGCAGCCGCACGGGGACAGGGGGCAAAGAGCAGTACTTC. Encoded protein: CASSRTGTGGKEQYF.

The chain carries TRBV19 and TRBJ2-7, with TRBD2 matching over 8 bases. Germline CDR1 and CDR2: LNHDA and SQIVND (reference sequence). The length of the CDR3 is 15 residues. With V trimmed by 5 bases and J by 2 bases, 8 bases remained unmatched. The CDR3 sequence is CASSGHSGATYEQYF. For the CDR3, the DNA is TGTGCCAGTAGTGGGCATAGCGGGGCCACCTACGAGCAGTACTTC.